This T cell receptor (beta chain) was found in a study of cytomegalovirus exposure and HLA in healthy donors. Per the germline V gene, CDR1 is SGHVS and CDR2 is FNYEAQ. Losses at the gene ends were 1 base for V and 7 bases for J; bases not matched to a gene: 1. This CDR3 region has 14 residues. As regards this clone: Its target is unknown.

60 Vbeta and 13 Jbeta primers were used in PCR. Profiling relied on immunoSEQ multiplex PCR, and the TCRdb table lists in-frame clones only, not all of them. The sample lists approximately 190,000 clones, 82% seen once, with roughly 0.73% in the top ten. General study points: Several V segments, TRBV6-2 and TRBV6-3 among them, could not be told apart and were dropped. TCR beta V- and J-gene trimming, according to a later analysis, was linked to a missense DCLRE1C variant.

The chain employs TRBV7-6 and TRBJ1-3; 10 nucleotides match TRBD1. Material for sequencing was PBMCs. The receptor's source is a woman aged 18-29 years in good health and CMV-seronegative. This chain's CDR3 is CASSLGQGANTIYF. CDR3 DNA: TGTGCCAGCAGCTTAGGACAGGGGGCGAACACCATATATTTT. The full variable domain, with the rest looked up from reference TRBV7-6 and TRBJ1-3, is GAGVSQSPRYKVTKRGQDVALRCDPISGHVSLYWYRQALGQGPEFLTYFNYEAQQDKSGLPNDRFSAERPEGSISTLTIQRTEQRDSAMYRCASSLGQGANTIYFGEGSWLTVV.